These 18 T cell receptor beta chains share one sample of origin, sequenced in a study of identical twins. TCRdb itself ran the 5' RACE reads through MiXCR, one entry per CDR3 protein. The top ten clones hold over 4% of a sample with 600,000 to 800,000 distinct CDR3 sequences, approximately 22% of them seen once. The same sample was also used in a study of T cells expressing NK-cell markers.

The sequenced material came from PBMCs. Receptors were obtained from a woman younger than 30 in good health.

V usage is TRBV3-1 and J usage is TRBJ2-7; the D is unclear. This CDR3 contains 13 residues. Trimming shortened V by 3 bases and J by 2 bases, and 8 bases separated the two germline ends. CDR1 and CDR2 (germline): LGHDT, YNNKEL (reference sequence). The CDR3, as DNA: TGTGCCAGCAGCCATCTCTCCCCCTACGAGCAGTACTTC. This encodes CASSHLSPYEQYF.

The chain employs TRBV4-1 and TRBJ2-1; TRBD2 aligns across 7 bases. The CDR3 spans 15 residues. V was pared by 5 bases and J by 1 base, with 5 bases of the junction left unmatched. The germline V gene encodes CDR1 MGHRA and CDR2 YSYEKL. The CDR3 region has the DNA TGCGCCAGCAGCGTACAAGCGGGGTCCTACAATGAGCAGTTCTTC. Its protein product is CASSVQAGSYNEQFF.

The gene calls are TRBV4-2 and TRBJ2-5; the match to TRBD1 covers 10 bases. The V segment lost 3 bases and the J segment 6 bases; nucleotides outside the gene matches: 19. Germline CDR1 and CDR2: LGHNA and YNFKEQ. CDR3 size: 19 residues. The CDR3 region has the DNA TGTGCCAGCAGCCACGTCCCGGGACAGGGGTCTGCCAGGGGAAAGACCCAGTACTTC. Residues: CASSHVPGQGSARGKTQYF.

V gene TRBV7-6 combines with J gene TRBJ2-7, with TRBD1 identical over 8 bases. From germline, CDR1 is SGHVS and CDR2 FNYEAQ. J lost 2 bases, V lost 4 bases, and 7 bases had no gene match. The CDR3 length is 15 residues. CDR3 nucleotide sequence: TGTGCCAGCAGCTACGGGGACAGGTCCACCTACGAGCAGTACTTC. Amino acids: CASSYGDRSTYEQYF.

This clonotype was seen a handful of times. The chain uses TRBV6-5 and TRBJ2-7, with 7 nucleotides matching TRBD1. Germline CDR1 and CDR2: MNHEY and SVGAGI. The CDR3 totals 18 residues. The J segment lost 0 bases and the V segment lost 0 bases, leaving 11 bases of the junction unmatched. The CDR3 is CASSYSLGQGEISYEQYF. The CDR3 region has the DNA TGTGCCAGCAGTTACTCGCTCGGCCAGGGGGAAATCTCCTACGAGCAGTACTTC.

J is TRBJ2-2 and V is TRBV5-1; D remains unclear. V was cut by 4 bases and J by 3 bases, with 4 bases left in between. From germline, CDR1 is SGHRS and CDR2 YFSETQ. The CDR3 spans 12 residues. CDR3 DNA sequence: TGCGCCAGCAGCAGCCACACCGGGGAGCTGTTTTTT. Protein product: CASSSHTGELFF.

Of note for this clonotype: A single base separates this from a much larger clone, so it may be a read error. The rearrangement joins TRBV11-2 to TRBJ2-1; 10 nucleotides align to TRBD2. CDR1 is SGHAT, CDR2 FQNNGV, per germline. This CDR3 has 15 amino acids. V was pared by 3 bases and J by 4 bases, with 3 bases of the junction left unmatched. The DNA for the CDR3 is TGTGCCAGCAGCTTTGAAGCGGGGGGGTACAATGAGCAGTTCTTC. Translation: CASSFEAGGYNEQFF.

The chain combines TRBV4-3 with TRBJ2-7, with D possibly being TRBD2 (5 bases). This CDR3 region has 13 residues. The ends were cut back, 2 bases at V and 5 bases at J, with 10 bases in the middle. In germline, CDR1 is LGHNA, CDR2 YSLEER. The CDR3 protein is CASSQLPGNEQYF. In DNA, the CDR3 is TGCGCCAGCAGCCAACTGCCCGGGAACGAGCAGTACTTC.

The chain couples TRBV7-9 to TRBJ1-2; TRBD1 is a possible D gene (5 bases). CDR1 and CDR2 from the germline V gene are SEHNR and FQNEAQ (reference sequence). The CDR3 is made up of 12 amino acids. Deletions cut 8 bases from V and 6 bases from J, with 13 bases between. The CDR3 DNA follows: TGTGCCAGCGATGGCAGGGTTGATGGCTACACCTTC. Protein product: CASDGRVDGYTF.

This clonotype was counted between two and nine times. V usage is TRBV7-9 and J usage is TRBJ1-5; D is unclear. Germline values: CDR1 SEHNR, CDR2 FQNEAQ (reference sequence). CDR3 length: 14 residues. V was cut by 1 base and J by 4 bases, with 8 bases left in between. The CDR3 is CASSLGEANQPQHF. CDR3 DNA sequence: TGTGCCAGCAGCTTAGGGGAGGCGAATCAGCCCCAGCATTTT.

The chain uses TRBV12-3 or TRBV12-4 and TRBJ1-3; D is undetermined. CDR3 length equals 14 residues. V lost 5 bases and J lost 1, with 9 bases in between. CDR3 bases: TGTGCCAGCAGTCTCAGGATTTCTGGAAACACCATATATTTT. Its translation: CASSLRISGNTIYF.

This sequence joins TRBV12-3 or TRBV12-4 and TRBJ2-2; TRBD2 matches 15 bases. The CDR3 length is 18 residues. Trimming removed 6 bases from V and 3 bases from J; junction bases left unmatched: 8. The CDR3 loop is CASRLGLAGGPDTGELFF. The CDR3 coding sequence is TGTGCCAGCAGACTAGGACTAGCGGGAGGGCCGGACACCGGGGAGCTGTTTTTT.

This clonotype was seen only a few times. This rearrangement joins TRBV20-1 to TRBJ2-1, with 9 nucleotides matching TRBD2. V was clipped by 0 bases and J by 4 bases; unmatched bases: 16. CDR3 length equals 19 residues. Germline-derived CDR1 and CDR2 are DFQATT and SNEGSKA (reference sequence). The CDR3 loop reads CSARDRWSSGGWKYNEQFF. For the CDR3, the DNA is TGCAGTGCTAGAGATAGGTGGAGTAGCGGGGGATGGAAGTACAATGAGCAGTTCTTC.

This clonotype was detected only a few times. The genes are TRBV20-1 and TRBJ2-3, with 7 bases aligning to TRBD2. V gave up 4 bases and J gave up 5 bases; unmatched junction bases: 12. Germline V CDR1 and CDR2: DFQATT, SNEGSKA (reference sequence). The CDR3 contains 15 residues. Written as DNA, the CDR3 is TGCAGTGCTACTACCCCTGGACGGGGGGAAGATACGCAGTATTTT. Amino acids: CSATTPGRGEDTQYF.

The rearrangement joins TRBV5-1 to TRBJ1-2, with 7 bases that match TRBD1. The V gene end was trimmed by 4 bases and the J gene end by 3 bases; junction bases not matched to a gene: 6. This CDR3 has 14 amino acids. Germline V gives CDR1 SGHRS, CDR2 YFSETQ. The CDR3 sequence is CASSLTGRDYGYTF. In nucleotides, the CDR3 is TGCGCCAGCAGCCTGACAGGGAGAGACTATGGCTACACCTTC.

This chain joins TRBV10-3 and TRBJ1-1; D ambiguous. Trimming cost V 8 bases and J 5 bases, with 15 bases left between them. CDR3 length equals 13 residues. CDR1 and CDR2 from the germline V gene are ENHRY and SYGVKD. The CDR3 reads CAIRLELETEAFF. CDR3 nucleotides: TGTGCCATCCGCCTCGAGCTTGAGACTGAAGCTTTCTTT.

This clonotype occurred a few times. This sequence joins TRBV20-1 and TRBJ2-1, with D maybe TRBD2 (6 bases). This CDR3 has 15 residues. Germline CDR1 is DFQATT and CDR2 is SNEGSKA (reference sequence). V was cut by 0 bases and J by 7 bases, with 16 bases left in between. The DNA for the CDR3 is TGCAGTGCTAGAGACAGAGCGGGTCGAGGGAATGAGCAGTTCTTC. Translated, it gives CSARDRAGRGNEQFF.

The chain carries TRBV7-9 and TRBJ2-3, with 12 positions matching TRBD1. The CDR3 contains 16 residues. CDR1 is SEHNR, CDR2 FQNEAQ, per germline (reference sequence). V gave up 5 bases and J gave up 1 base; unmatched junction bases: 4. CDR3: CASSPGQGARTDTQYF. DNA for the CDR3: TGTGCCAGCAGCCCGGGACAGGGGGCCCGCACAGATACGCAGTATTTT. Full variable domain (rest looked up from reference TRBV7-9 and TRBJ2-3): DTGVSQNPRHKITKRGQNVTFRCDPISEHNRLYWYRQTLGQGPEFLTYFQNEAQLEKSRLLSDRFSAERPKGSFSTLEIQRTEQGDSAMYLCASSPGQGARTDTQYFGPGTRLTVL.